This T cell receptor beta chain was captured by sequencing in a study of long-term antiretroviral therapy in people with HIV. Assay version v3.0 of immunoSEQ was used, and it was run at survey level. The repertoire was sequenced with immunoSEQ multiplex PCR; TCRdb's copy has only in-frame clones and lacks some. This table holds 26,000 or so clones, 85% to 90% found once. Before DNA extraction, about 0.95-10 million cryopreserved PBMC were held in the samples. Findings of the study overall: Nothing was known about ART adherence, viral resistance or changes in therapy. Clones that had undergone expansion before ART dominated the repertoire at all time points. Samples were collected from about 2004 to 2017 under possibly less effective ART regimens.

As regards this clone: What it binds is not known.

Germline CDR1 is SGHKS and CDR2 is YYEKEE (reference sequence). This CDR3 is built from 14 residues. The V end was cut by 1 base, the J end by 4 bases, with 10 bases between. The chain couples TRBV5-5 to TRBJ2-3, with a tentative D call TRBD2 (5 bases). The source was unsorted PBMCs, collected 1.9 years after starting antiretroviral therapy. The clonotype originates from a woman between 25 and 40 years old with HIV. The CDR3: CASSLSGRADTQYF. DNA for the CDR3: TGTGCCAGCAGCTTGAGCGGAAGGGCAGATACGCAGTATTTT.